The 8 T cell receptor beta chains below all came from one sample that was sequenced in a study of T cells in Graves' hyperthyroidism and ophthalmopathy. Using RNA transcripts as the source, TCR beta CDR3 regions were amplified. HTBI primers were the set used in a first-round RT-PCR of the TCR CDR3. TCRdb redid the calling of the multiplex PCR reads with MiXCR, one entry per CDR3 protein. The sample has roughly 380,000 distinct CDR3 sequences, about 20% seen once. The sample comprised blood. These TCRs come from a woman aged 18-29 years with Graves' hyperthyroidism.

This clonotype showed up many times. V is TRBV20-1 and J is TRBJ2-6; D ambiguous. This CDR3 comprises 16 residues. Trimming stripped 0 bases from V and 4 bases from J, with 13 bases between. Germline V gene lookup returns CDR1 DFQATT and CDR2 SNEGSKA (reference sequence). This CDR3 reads CSARDGRLTGANVLTF. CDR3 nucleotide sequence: TGCAGTGCTAGAGACGGCCGTCTAACCGGGGCCAACGTCCTGACTTTC.

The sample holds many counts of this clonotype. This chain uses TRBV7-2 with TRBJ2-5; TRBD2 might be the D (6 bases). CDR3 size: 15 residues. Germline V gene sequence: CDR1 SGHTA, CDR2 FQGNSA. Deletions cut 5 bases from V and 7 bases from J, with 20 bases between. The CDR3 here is CASSAASGRDGTQYF. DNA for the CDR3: TGTGCCAGCAGCGCAGCCTCCGGGCGGGACGGGACCCAGTACTTC.

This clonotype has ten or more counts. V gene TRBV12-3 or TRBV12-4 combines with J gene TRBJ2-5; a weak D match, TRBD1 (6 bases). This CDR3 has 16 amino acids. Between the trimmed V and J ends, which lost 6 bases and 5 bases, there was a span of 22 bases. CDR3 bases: TGTGCCAGCAGATCCCCTCAGGGGCGTTTACGGGAGACCCAGTACTTC. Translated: CASRSPQGRLRETQYF.

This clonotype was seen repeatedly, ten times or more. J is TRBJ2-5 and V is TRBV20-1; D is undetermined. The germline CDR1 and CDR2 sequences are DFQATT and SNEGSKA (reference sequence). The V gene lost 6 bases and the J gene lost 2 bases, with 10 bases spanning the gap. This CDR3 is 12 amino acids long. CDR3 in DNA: TGCAGTGCCCGACCGATACAAGAGACCCAGTACTTC. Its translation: CSARPIQETQYF.

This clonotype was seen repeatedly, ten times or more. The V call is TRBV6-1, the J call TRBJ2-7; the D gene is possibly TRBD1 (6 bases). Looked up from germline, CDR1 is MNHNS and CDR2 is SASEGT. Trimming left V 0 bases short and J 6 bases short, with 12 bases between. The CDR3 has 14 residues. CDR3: CASSEAGPRGEQYF. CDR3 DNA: TGTGCCAGCAGTGAAGCGGGCCCCAGGGGCGAGCAGTACTTC.

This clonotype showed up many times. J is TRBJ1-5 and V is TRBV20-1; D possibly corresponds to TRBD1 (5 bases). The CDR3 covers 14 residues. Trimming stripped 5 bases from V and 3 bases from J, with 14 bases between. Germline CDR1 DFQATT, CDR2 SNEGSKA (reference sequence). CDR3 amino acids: CSADQGRLNQPQHF. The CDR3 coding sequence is TGCAGTGCTGATCAGGGAAGACTCAATCAGCCCCAGCATTTT.

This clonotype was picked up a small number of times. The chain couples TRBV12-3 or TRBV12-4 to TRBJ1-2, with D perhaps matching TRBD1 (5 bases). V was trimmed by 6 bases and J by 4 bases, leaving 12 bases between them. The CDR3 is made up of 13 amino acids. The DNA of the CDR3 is TGTGCCAGCAGGGGAGGGGTGACCTATGGCTACACCTTC. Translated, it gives CASRGGVTYGYTF.

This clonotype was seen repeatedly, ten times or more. The CDR3 spells CASSQAGRRRDNYGYTF. The CDR3 region has the DNA TGCGCCAGCAGCCAGGCCGGAAGACGGCGGGACAACTATGGCTACACCTTC. The V and J genes are TRBV4-1 and TRBJ1-2, with D possibly matching TRBD1 (5 bases). The CDR3 extends over 17 amino acids. The V gene lost 3 bases and the J gene lost 2 bases, with 19 bases spanning the gap. Germline V lookup: CDR1 MGHRA, CDR2 YSYEKL.